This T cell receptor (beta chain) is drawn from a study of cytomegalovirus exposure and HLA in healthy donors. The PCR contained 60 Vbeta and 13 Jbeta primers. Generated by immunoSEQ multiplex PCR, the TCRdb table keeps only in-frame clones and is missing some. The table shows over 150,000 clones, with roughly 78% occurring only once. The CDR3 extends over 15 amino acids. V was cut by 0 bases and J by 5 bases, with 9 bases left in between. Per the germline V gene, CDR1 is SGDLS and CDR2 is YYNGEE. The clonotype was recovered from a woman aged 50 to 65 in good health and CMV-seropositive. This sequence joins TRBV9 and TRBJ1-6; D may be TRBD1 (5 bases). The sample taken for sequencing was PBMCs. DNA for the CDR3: TGTGCCAGCAGCGTAGGCAGGGAACATAATTCACCCCTCCACTTT. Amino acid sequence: CASSVGREHNSPLHF.